The clone carrying this TCR beta chain was detected a few times. Mismatch with germline at one junction end may stem from a read error. Germline values: CDR1 SGHDT, CDR2 YYEEEE. CDR3 length equals 12 residues. The data originate from a study of cytotoxic CD8 clonotypes in ibrutinib-treated CLL. At the level of the study: There were 10 to 11 relapsed/refractory patients and around 15 treatment-naive patients, and around 17 were IGHV unmutated.

The assay was immunoSEQ multiplex PCR, and TCRdb's table has in-frame clones only and misses some. This sample has over 250,000 clones; roughly four fifths occur once, and the top ten carry about 5.3%. This chain links TRBV5-6 with TRBJ1-2; D may be TRBD1 (5 bases). This specimen consisted of PBMCs, obtained at disease progression, from a patient treated with ibrutinib. The TCR comes from a human donor with chronic lymphocytic leukemia. CDR3 sequence: CASSLGVSSADF. CDR3 nucleotide sequence: TGTGCCAGCAGCTTAGGGGTCTCCTCGGCAGACTTC.